The clone carrying this T cell receptor (beta chain) was observed at least ten times. Its antigen remains unknown. This record comes from a study of CD8+CD57+ T cells in acquired aplastic anemia. In the study overall: Recorded DNA amounts for sorted CD4+ and CD8+ cells had an average of 3.2 ug. Study-level points and caveats: Comparison of patients with controls identified about 27 shared CD8+ CDR3 sequences. The CD8+ Simpson's diversity of patients and controls was not significantly different.

The CDR3 length is 17 residues. CDR1 and CDR2 from the germline V gene are SQVTM and ANQGSEA. Trimming cost V 0 bases and J 0 bases; bases outside gene matches: 6. By flow cytometry, patients selected for sequencing had shown an expansion of CD8+CD57+ cells. Each of the patients presented with severe acquired aplastic anemia. CDR3 and TCR beta VDJ profiling relied on a genomic DNA template. In TCRdb, the reads were re-called with MiXCR into one record per CDR3 protein. The sample includes 120,000 or so distinct CDR3 sequences, approximately 36% of them seen just once. The V gene is TRBV29-1, the J gene TRBJ2-1, with 9 bases that match TRBD1. Sequencing was carried out using sorted CD4+, CD8+, or CD8+CD57+ T cells (not recorded which) from PBMCs. This receptor was identified in a human donor with aplastic anemia. CDR3 in amino acids: CSVEDDRGYGSYNEQFF. The CDR3 DNA reads as TGCAGCGTTGAAGATGACAGGGGGTACGGCTCCTACAATGAGCAGTTCTTC.